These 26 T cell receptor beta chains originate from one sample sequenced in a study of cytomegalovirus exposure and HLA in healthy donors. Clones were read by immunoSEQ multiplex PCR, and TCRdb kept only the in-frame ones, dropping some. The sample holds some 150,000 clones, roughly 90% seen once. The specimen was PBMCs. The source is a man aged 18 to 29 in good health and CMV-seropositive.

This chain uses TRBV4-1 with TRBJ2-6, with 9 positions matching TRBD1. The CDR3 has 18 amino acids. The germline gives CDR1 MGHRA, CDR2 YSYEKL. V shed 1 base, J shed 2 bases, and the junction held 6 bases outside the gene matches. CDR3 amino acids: CASSQAGTGQPGANVLTF. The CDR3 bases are TGCGCCAGCAGCCAAGCCGGGACAGGGCAACCTGGGGCCAACGTCCTGACTTTC.

CDR3: CAWSRGEPGYTF. CDR3 sequence (DNA): TGTGCCTGGAGCCGCGGTGAACCCGGCTACACCTTC. The chain joins TRBV30 to TRBJ1-2; D unresolved. Germline lookup yields CDR1 GTSNPN and CDR2 SVGIG (reference sequence). The CDR3 sequence is 12 residues long. Trimming shortened V by 3 bases and J by 8 bases, and 13 bases separated the two germline ends. The complete variable domain, with remaining parts taken from reference TRBV30 and TRBJ1-2, reads SQTIHQWPATLVQPVGSPLSLECTVEGTSNPNLYWYRQAAGRGLQLLFYSVGIGQISSEVPQNLSASRPQDRQFILSSKKLLLSDSGFYLCAWSRGEPGYTFGSGTRLTVV.

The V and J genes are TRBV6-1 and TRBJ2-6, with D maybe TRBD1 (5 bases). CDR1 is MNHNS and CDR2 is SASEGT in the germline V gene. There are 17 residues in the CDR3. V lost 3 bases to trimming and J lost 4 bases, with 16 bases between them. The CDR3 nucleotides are TGTGCCAGCAGTGACTACCTTCAGGGATCCGGGGCCAACGTCCTGACTTTC. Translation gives CASSDYLQGSGANVLTF.

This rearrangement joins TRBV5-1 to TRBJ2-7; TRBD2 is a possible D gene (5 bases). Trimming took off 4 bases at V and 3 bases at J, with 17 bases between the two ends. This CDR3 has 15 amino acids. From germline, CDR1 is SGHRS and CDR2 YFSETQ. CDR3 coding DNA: TGCGCCAGCAGCACGACGGGCAGTGGGAGCTACGAGCAGTACTTC. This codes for CASSTTGSGSYEQYF.

This CDR3 reads CASSFGYNSPLHF. CDR3 bases: TGTGCCAGCAGTTTCGGTTATAATTCACCCCTCCACTTT. This sequence joins TRBV27 and TRBJ1-6, with D uncertain. The CDR3 loop spans 13 amino acids. Germline loops: CDR1 MNHEY, CDR2 SMNVEV (reference sequence). Trimming took off 3 bases at V and 4 bases at J, with 4 bases between the two ends.

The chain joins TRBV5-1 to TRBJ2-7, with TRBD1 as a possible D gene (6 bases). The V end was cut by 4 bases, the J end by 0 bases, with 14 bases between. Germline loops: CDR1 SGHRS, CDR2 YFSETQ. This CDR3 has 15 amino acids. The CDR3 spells CASSPRQATSYEQYF. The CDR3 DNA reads TGCGCCAGCAGCCCGAGACAGGCCACCTCCTACGAGCAGTACTTC.

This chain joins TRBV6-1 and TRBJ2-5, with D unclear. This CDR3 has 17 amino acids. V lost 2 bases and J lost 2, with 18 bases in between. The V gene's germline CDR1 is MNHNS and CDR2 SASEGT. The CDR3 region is CASSENEVGHRQETQYF. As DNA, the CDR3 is TGTGCCAGCAGTGAAAATGAGGTAGGCCACCGTCAAGAGACCCAGTACTTC.

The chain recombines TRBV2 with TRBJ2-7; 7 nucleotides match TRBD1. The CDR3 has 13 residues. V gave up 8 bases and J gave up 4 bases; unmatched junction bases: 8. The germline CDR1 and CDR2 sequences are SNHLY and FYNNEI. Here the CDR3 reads CASGDRPSYEQYF. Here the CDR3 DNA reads TGTGCCAGCGGGGACAGACCCTCGTACGAGCAGTACTTC.

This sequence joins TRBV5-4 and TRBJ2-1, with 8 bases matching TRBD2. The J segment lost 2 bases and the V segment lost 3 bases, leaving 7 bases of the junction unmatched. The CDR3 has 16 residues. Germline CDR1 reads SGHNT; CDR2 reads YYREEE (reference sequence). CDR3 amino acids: CASSSADGRAYNEQFF. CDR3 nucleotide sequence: TGTGCCAGCAGCTCTGCCGACGGGAGGGCCTACAATGAGCAGTTCTTC. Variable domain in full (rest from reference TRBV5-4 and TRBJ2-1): ETGVTQSPTHLIKTRGQQVTLRCSSQSGHNTVSWYQQALGQGPQFIFQYYREEENGRGNFPPRFSGLQFPNYSSELNVNALELDDSALYLCASSSADGRAYNEQFFGPGTRLTVL.

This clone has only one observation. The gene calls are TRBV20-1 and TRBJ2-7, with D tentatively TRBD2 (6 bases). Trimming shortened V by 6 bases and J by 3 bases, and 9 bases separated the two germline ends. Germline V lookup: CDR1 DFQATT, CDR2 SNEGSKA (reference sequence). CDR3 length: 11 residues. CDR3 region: CSARLDYEQYF. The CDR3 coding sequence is TGCAGTGCGAGACTAGACTACGAGCAGTACTTC.

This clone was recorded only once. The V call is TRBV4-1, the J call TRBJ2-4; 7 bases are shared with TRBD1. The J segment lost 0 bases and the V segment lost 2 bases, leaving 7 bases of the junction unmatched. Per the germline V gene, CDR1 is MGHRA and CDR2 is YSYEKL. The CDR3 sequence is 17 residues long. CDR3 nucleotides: TGCGCCAGCAGCCAAAAGGGGGCCACTCTAGCCAAAAACATTCAGTACTTC. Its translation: CASSQKGATLAKNIQYF.

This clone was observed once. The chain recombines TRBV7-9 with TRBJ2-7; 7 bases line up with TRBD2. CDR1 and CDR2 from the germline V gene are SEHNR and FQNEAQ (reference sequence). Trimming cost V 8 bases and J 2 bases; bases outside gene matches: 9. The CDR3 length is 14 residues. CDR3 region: CASSGGTEAYEQYF. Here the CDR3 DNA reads TGTGCCAGCTCCGGGGGGACGGAGGCCTACGAGCAGTACTTC.

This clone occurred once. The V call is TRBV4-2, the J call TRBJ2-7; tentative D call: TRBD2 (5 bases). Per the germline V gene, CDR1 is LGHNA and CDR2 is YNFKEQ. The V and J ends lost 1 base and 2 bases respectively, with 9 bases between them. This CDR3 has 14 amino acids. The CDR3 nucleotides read TGTGCCAGCAGCCAAGGGCTCGGGACCTACGAGCAGTACTTC. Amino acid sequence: CASSQGLGTYEQYF.

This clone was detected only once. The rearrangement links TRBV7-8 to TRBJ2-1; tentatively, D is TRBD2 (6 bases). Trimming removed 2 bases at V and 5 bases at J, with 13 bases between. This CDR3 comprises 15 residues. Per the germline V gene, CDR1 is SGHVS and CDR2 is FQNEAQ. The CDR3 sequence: CASSLKLEGNNEQFF. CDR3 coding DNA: TGTGCCAGCAGCTTAAAACTGGAGGGGAACAATGAGCAGTTCTTC.

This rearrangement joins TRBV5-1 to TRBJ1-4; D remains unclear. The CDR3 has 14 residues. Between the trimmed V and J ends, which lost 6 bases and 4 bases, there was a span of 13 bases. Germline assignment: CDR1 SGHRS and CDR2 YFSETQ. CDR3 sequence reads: CASTLNSLNEKLFF. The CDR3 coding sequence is TGCGCCAGCACCCTAAACAGCCTTAATGAAAAACTGTTTTTT.

The CDR3 nucleotides are TGTGCCAGCAGTGAATGGGGAGACAGGCTCTCCTACGAGCAGTACTTC. The encoded protein is CASSEWGDRLSYEQYF. The V call is TRBV25-1, the J call TRBJ2-7, with D perhaps matching TRBD1 (6 bases). This CDR3 has 16 amino acids. Trimming took off 1 base at V and 0 bases at J, with 13 bases between the two ends. Germline-derived CDR1 and CDR2 are MGHDK and SYGVNS.

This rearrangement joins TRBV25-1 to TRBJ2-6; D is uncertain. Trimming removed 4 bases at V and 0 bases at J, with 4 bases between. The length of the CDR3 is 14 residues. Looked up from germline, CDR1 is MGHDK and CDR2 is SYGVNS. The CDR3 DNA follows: TGTGCCAGCAGTGTAGCCTCTGGGGCCAACGTCCTGACTTTC. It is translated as CASSVASGANVLTF.

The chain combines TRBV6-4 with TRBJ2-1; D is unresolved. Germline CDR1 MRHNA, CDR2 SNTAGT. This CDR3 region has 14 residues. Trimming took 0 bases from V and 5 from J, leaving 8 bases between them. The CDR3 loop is CASSDSRQHNEQFF. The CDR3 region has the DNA TGTGCCAGCAGTGACTCGAGGCAGCACAATGAGCAGTTCTTC.

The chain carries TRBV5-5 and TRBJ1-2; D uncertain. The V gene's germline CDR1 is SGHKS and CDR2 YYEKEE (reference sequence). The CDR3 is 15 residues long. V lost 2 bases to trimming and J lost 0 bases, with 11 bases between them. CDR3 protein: CASSFLVPSNYGYTF. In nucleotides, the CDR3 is TGTGCCAGCAGCTTTCTAGTACCCTCTAACTATGGCTACACCTTC.

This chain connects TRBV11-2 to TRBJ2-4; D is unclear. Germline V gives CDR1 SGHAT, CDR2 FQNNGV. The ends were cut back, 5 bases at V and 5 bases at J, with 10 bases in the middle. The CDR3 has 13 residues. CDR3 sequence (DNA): TGTGCCAGCAGCGTCGACTCCCAAAACATTCAGTACTTC. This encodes CASSVDSQNIQYF. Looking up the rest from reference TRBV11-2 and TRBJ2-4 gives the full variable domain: EAGVAQSPRYKIIEKRQSVAFWCNPISGHATLYWYQQILGQGPKLLIQFQNNGVVDDSQLPKDRFSAERLKGVDSTLKIQPAKLEDSAVYLCASSVDSQNIQYFGAGTRLSVL.

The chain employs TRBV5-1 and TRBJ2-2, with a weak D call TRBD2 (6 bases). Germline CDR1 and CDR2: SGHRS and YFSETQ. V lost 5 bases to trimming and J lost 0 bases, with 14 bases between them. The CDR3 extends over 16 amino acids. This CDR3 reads CASRPAGSPNTGELFF. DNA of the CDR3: TGCGCCAGCAGGCCCGCGGGGTCGCCGAACACCGGGGAGCTGTTTTTT. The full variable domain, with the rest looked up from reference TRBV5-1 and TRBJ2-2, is KAGVTQTPRYLIKTRGQQVTLSCSPISGHRSVSWYQQTPGQGLQFLFEYFSETQRNKGNFPGRFSGRQFSNSRSEMNVSTLELGDSALYLCASRPAGSPNTGELFFGEGSRLTVL.

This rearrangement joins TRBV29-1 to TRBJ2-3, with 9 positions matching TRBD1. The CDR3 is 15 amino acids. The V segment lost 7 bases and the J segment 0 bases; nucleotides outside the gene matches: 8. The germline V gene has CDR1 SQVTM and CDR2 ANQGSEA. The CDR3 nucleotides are TGCAGCGGCGCAAAACAGGGGGCCAGCACAGATACGCAGTATTTT. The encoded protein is CSGAKQGASTDTQYF.

The chain's CDR3 is CASSLEFGTGSTGELFF. CDR3 DNA sequence: TGTGCCAGCAGCTTAGAGTTCGGGACAGGGAGCACCGGGGAGCTGTTTTTT. The V call is TRBV11-3, the J call TRBJ2-2; 9 positions agree with TRBD1. CDR3 length: 17 amino acids. From germline, CDR1 is SGHNT and CDR2 YENEEA. V gave up 0 bases and J gave up 4 bases; unmatched junction bases: 6.

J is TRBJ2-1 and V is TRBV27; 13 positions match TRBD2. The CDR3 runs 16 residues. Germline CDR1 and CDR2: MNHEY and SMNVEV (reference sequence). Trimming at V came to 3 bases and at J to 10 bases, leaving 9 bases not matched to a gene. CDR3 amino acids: CASSFSGTSGAWEQFF. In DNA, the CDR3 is TGTGCCAGCAGTTTTTCGGGGACTAGCGGGGCCTGGGAGCAGTTCTTC.

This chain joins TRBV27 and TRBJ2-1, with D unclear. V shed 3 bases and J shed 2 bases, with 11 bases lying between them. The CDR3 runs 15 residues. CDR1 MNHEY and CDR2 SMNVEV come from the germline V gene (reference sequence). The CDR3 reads CASSLTSEAYNEQFF. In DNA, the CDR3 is TGTGCCAGCAGTTTGACTTCCGAGGCCTACAATGAGCAGTTCTTC.

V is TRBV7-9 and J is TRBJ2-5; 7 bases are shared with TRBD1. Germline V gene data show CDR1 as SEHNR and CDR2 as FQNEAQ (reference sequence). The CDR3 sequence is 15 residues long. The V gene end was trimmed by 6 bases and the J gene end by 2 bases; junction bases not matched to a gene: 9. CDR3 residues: CASREGTAIQETQYF. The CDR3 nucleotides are TGTGCCAGCAGGGAAGGGACAGCGATTCAAGAGACCCAGTACTTC. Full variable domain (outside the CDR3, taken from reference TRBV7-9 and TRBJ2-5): DTGVSQNPRHKITKRGQNVTFRCDPISEHNRLYWYRQTLGQGPEFLTYFQNEAQLEKSRLLSDRFSAERPKGSFSTLEIQRTEQGDSAMYLCASREGTAIQETQYFGPGTRLLVL.